This is a list of T cell receptor beta chains from one sample in a study of cytomegalovirus exposure and HLA in healthy donors. The repertoire was sequenced with immunoSEQ multiplex PCR; TCRdb's copy has only in-frame clones and lacks some. The sample holds around 180,000 clones, around 80% seen once. Sample: PBMCs. These receptors all come from a man aged 25-45 years in good health and CMV-seropositive. Both conserved end residues are part of each CDR3. D genes are given only for firm matches. Clone sizes are given selectively: once, few, many, or a class where the clone is expanded.

CDR3: CASGQRGGERSGTIYF; DNA: TGTGCTAGTGGCCAGAGGGGGGGCGAAAGGTCTGGCACCATATATTTT; V: TRBV12-5; size: .; D: .; J: TRBJ1-3
CDR3: CASSTGQGSYGYTF; DNA: TGTGCCAGCAGCACGGGACAGGGGTCGTATGGCTACACCTTC; V: TRBV11-3; size: .; D: TRBD1; J: TRBJ1-2
CDR3: CASSERTPITEAFF; DNA: TGTGCCAGCAGTGAGAGGACACCTATCACTGAAGCTTTCTTT; V: TRBV2; size: .; D: .; J: TRBJ1-1
CDR3: CASSYTGTLISEQYF; DNA: TGTGCCAGCAGTTACACCGGGACACTAATCTCCGAGCAGTACTTC; V: TRBV6-5; size: .; D: .; J: TRBJ2-7
CDR3: CASSQDLRGQITYEQYF; DNA: TGTGCCAGCAGCCAAGATCTGAGGGGACAGATAACTTACGAGCAGTACTTC; V: TRBV4-2; size: .; D: TRBD1; J: TRBJ2-7
CDR3: CASSQRVQRGNEQFF; DNA: TGCGCCAGCAGCCAACGGGTACAACGGGGAAATGAGCAGTTCTTC; V: TRBV4-1; size: .; D: .; J: TRBJ2-1
CDR3: CASRARTSTPREKLFF; DNA: TGTGCCAGCAGAGCCCGCACGAGCACCCCTCGGGAAAAACTGTTTTTT; V: TRBV25-1; size: .; D: .; J: TRBJ1-4
CDR3: CASSLEVRASGPYNEQFF; DNA: TGCGCCAGCAGCTTGGAAGTTAGGGCTAGCGGGCCCTACAATGAGCAGTTCTTC; V: TRBV5-1; size: .; D: TRBD2; J: TRBJ2-1
CDR3: CASSLVGSPLHF; DNA: TGTGCCAGCAGCTTAGTTGGCTCACCCCTCCACTTT; V: TRBV7-6; size: .; D: .; J: TRBJ1-6
CDR3: CASSRRAPHSGNTIYF; DNA: TGTGCCAGCAGTAGGAGGGCCCCACACTCTGGAAACACCATATATTTT; V: TRBV2; size: once; D: .; J: TRBJ1-3
CDR3: CASSPGQNTEAFF; DNA: TGTGCCAGCAGCCCGGGACAGAACACTGAAGCTTTCTTT; V: TRBV7-6; size: .; D: .; J: TRBJ1-1
CDR3: CSVEVRGGRETQYF; DNA: TGCAGCGTTGAAGTGAGGGGAGGTAGAGAGACCCAGTACTTC; V: TRBV29-1; size: .; D: .; J: TRBJ2-5
CDR3: CAWTVQAQKSYGYTF; DNA: TGTGCCTGGACTGTACAGGCACAGAAAAGCTATGGCTACACCTTC; V: TRBV30; size: few; D: .; J: TRBJ1-2
CDR3: CATNREAAIGYNEQFF; DNA: TGTGCCACTAACCGGGAGGCGGCAATCGGTTACAATGAGCAGTTCTTC; V: TRBV19; size: .; D: TRBD2; J: TRBJ2-1
CDR3: CASSDKGGTGANYGYTF; DNA: TGCGCCAGCAGCGATAAGGGGGGCACAGGGGCGAACTATGGCTACACCTTC; V: TRBV5-1; size: .; D: TRBD1; J: TRBJ1-2
CDR3: CASSLQDHTYEQYF; DNA: TGTGCCAGCAGCCTACAGGATCACACCTACGAGCAGTACTTC; V: TRBV6-8; size: .; D: .; J: TRBJ2-7
CDR3: CASSLPGSNTEAFF; DNA: TGTGCCAGCAGCTTACCGGGATCGAACACTGAAGCTTTCTTT; V: TRBV7-2; size: .; D: .; J: TRBJ1-1
CDR3: CASSFGGTGGTEAFF; DNA: TGTGCCAGCAGCTTTGGGGGGACAGGGGGCACTGAAGCTTTCTTT; V: TRBV28; size: .; D: TRBD1; J: TRBJ1-1
CDR3: CASSLARKRSGNTIYF; DNA: TGTGCCAGCAGCCTCGCCAGGAAACGCTCTGGAAACACCATATATTTT; V: TRBV7-8; size: once; D: .; J: TRBJ1-3
CDR3: CASSAGLVGRETQYF; DNA: TGTGCCAGCAGCGCAGGACTAGTGGGCCGGGAGACCCAGTACTTC; V: TRBV9; size: .; D: TRBD2; J: TRBJ2-5
CDR3: CASSESRNTGELFF; DNA: TGTGCCAGCAGTGAAAGCCGAAACACCGGGGAGCTGTTTTTT; V: TRBV2; size: .; D: .; J: TRBJ2-2
CDR3: CASSVRAGRHNEQFF; DNA: TGTGCCAGCAGCGTACGTGCGGGGCGCCACAATGAGCAGTTCTTC; V: TRBV9; size: .; D: .; J: TRBJ2-1
CDR3: CASSIRQGSTYEQYF; DNA: TGTGCCAGTAGTATCCGACAGGGGTCTACGTACGAGCAGTACTTC; V: TRBV19; size: .; D: TRBD1; J: TRBJ2-7
CDR3: CASSGIEAGATGDTQYF; DNA: TGTGCCAGCAGTGGAATTGAGGCGGGGGCCACGGGGGATACGCAGTATTTT; V: TRBV5-6; size: .; D: .; J: TRBJ2-3
CDR3: CASDPRGDSNEQFF; DNA: TGTGCCAGCGACCCAAGGGGGGACAGCAATGAGCAGTTCTTC; V: TRBV5-5; size: .; D: .; J: TRBJ2-1
CDR3: CARKNRGGGANVLTF; DNA: TGTGCCAGGAAGAACAGGGGAGGTGGGGCCAACGTCCTGACTTTC; V: TRBV27; size: .; D: .; J: TRBJ2-6
CDR3: CASSMLGARYGYTF; DNA: TGTGCCAGTAGTATGCTAGGGGCGAGGTATGGCTACACCTTC; V: TRBV19; size: .; D: .; J: TRBJ1-2
CDR3: CASSQLQGQETQYF; DNA: TGCGCCAGCAGCCAATTGCAGGGACAAGAGACCCAGTACTTC; V: TRBV4-1; size: .; D: .; J: TRBJ2-5
CDR3: CASSLYRGGAEAFF; DNA: TGTGCCAGCAGTTTATACAGGGGTGGCGCTGAAGCTTTCTTT; V: TRBV27; size: .; D: TRBD1; J: TRBJ1-1
CDR3: CASSKGQGNYGYTF; DNA: TGTGCCAGTAGTAAGGGACAGGGTAACTATGGCTACACCTTC; V: TRBV19; size: .; D: TRBD1; J: TRBJ1-2
CDR3: CASSLEGLATPQETQYF; DNA: TGTGCCAGCAGCTTAGAGGGGCTAGCGACCCCTCAAGAGACCCAGTACTTC; V: TRBV11-2; size: .; D: .; J: TRBJ2-5
CDR3: CASSFRGSGEQYF; DNA: TGTGCCAGCAGTTTTCGAGGCAGCGGCGAGCAGTACTTC; V: TRBV6-5; size: once; D: .; J: TRBJ2-7
CDR3: CASSVKLNTEAFF; DNA: TGTGCCAGCAGCGTGAAGCTGAACACTGAAGCTTTCTTT; V: TRBV9; size: .; D: .; J: TRBJ1-1
CDR3: CASSEAGPRTEAFF; DNA: TGTGCCAGCAGTGAAGCGGGCCCGCGCACTGAAGCTTTCTTT; V: TRBV2; size: .; D: .; J: TRBJ1-1
CDR3: CASSPGFAGAIGELFF; DNA: TGTGCCAGCAGCCCAGGATTTGCGGGGGCTATCGGGGAGCTGTTTTTT; V: TRBV5-4; size: .; D: .; J: TRBJ2-2
CDR3: CASTPLEGEETQYF; DNA: TGTGCCAGCACTCCCCTAGAAGGGGAAGAGACCCAGTACTTC; V: TRBV2; size: once; D: .; J: TRBJ2-5
CDR3: CASSFQGFSSYNEQFF; DNA: TGTGCCAGCAGCTTCCAGGGGTTCTCCTCCTACAATGAGCAGTTCTTC; V: TRBV7-9; size: .; D: .; J: TRBJ2-1
CDR3: CASRVGRGRGWVDEKLFF; DNA: TGTGCCAGCAGAGTTGGCAGGGGGCGGGGGTGGGTAGATGAAAAACTGTTTTTT; V: TRBV5-4; size: .; D: TRBD1; J: TRBJ1-4
CDR3: CASSQDSGSGNTIYF; DNA: TGCGCCAGCAGCCAAGATTCAGGATCTGGAAACACCATATATTTT; V: TRBV4-3; size: .; D: .; J: TRBJ1-3
CDR3: CASSLEPNNYYEQYF; DNA: TGTGCCAGCAGCCTCGAACCAAATAACTACTACGAGCAGTACTTC; V: TRBV5-5; size: .; D: .; J: TRBJ2-7
CDR3: CASSLVAGKGYEQYF; DNA: TGTGCCAGCAGCTTAGTGGCAGGGAAGGGGTACGAGCAGTACTTC; V: TRBV7-8; size: .; D: .; J: TRBJ2-7
CDR3: CASSEPDRPAYEQYF; DNA: TGTGCCAGCAGTGAACCGGACAGGCCAGCCTACGAGCAGTACTTC; V: TRBV6-1; size: .; D: TRBD1; J: TRBJ2-7
CDR3: CASSRTGGMNTEAFF; DNA: TGTGCCAGCAGTCGGACAGGGGGGATGAACACTGAAGCTTTCTTT; V: TRBV11-3; size: .; D: TRBD1; J: TRBJ1-1
CDR3: CASSPRRGLGDYGYTF; DNA: TGTGCCAGCTCACCACGTAGGGGGCTAGGCGACTATGGCTACACCTTC; V: TRBV18; size: .; D: TRBD1; J: TRBJ1-2
CDR3: CASSLVGGPNYGYTF; DNA: TGTGCCAGCAGCTTGGTTGGGGGCCCAAACTATGGCTACACCTTC; V: TRBV5-4; size: .; D: .; J: TRBJ1-2
CDR3: CASSLEGAITEAFF; DNA: TGTGCCAGCAGTTTAGAGGGGGCGATAACTGAAGCTTTCTTT; V: TRBV27; size: .; D: TRBD1; J: TRBJ1-1
CDR3: CASSPPDRGNYGYTF; DNA: TGTGCCAGCTCACCACCGGACAGGGGGAACTATGGCTACACCTTC; V: TRBV18; size: .; D: TRBD1; J: TRBJ1-2